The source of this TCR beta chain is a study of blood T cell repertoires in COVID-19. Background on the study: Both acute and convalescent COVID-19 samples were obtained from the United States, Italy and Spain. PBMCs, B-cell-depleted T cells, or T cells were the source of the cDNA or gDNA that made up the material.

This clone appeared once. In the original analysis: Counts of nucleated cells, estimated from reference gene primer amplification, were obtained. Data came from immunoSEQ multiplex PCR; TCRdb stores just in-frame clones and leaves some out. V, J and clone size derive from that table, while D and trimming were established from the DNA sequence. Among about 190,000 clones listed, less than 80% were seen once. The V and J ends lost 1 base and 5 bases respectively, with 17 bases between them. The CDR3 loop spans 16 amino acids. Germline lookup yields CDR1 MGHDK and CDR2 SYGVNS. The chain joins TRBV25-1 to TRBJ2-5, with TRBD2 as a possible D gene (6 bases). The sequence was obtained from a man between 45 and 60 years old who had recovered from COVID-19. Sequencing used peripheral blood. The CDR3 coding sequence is TGTGCCAGCAGTGAATTTTGGTACACCGGAGGGGAGACCCAGTACTTC. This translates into CASSEFWYTGGETQYF. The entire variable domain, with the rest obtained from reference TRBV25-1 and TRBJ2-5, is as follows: EADIYQTPRYLVIGTGKKITLECSQTMGHDKMYWYQQDPGMELHLIHYSYGVNSTEKGDLSSESTVSRIRTEHFPLTLESARPSHTSQYLCASSEFWYTGGETQYFGPGTRLLVL.